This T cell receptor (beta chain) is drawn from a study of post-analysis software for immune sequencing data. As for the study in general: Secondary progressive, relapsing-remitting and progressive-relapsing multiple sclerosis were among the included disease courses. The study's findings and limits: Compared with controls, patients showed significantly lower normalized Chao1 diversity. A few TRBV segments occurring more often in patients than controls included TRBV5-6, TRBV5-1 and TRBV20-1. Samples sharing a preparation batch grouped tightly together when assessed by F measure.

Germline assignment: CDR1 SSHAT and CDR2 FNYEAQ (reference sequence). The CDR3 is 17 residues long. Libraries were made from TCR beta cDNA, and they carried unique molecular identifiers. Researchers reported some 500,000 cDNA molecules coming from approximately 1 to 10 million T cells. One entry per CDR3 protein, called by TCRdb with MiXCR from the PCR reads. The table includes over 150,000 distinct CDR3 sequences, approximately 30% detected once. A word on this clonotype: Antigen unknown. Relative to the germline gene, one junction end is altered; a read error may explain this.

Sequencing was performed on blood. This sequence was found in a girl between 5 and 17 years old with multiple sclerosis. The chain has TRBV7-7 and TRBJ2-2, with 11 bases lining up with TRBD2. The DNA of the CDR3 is TGTGCTAGCAGCTCCGCTCCGGGACTAGCGGTTGCCGGGGAGCTGTTTTTT. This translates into CASSSAPGLAVAGELFF.